A selection of T cell receptor beta chains follows, all from one sample in a study of blood T cell repertoires in COVID-19. The table came from immunoSEQ multiplex PCR; TCRdb's copy has only in-frame clones and leaves some out. The data contain hundreds of thousands of clones, 65% to 90% of them singletons. The sequenced sample consisted of peripheral blood. These TCRs come from a woman aged 65 to 85 with COVID-19, enrolled during active disease. Each CDR3 is given without its conserved first and last residue. Each record gives: V gene, clone size, J gene, CDR3 protein. Size values are once, few and many counts, or a class for expanded clones, and some rows have none.

V gene: TRBV5-1
clone size: .
J gene: TRBJ1-3
CDR3 protein: ASSFSGTGGMHSGNTIY

V gene: TRBV19
clone size: once
J gene: TRBJ2-1
CDR3 protein: ASSIDPSAANQF

V gene: TRBV24-1
clone size: .
J gene: TRBJ2-2
CDR3 protein: ATKRGNTGELF

V gene: TRBV7-2
clone size: few
J gene: TRBJ2-3
CDR3 protein: ASSLNSFRTDTQY

V gene: TRBV19
clone size: few
J gene: TRBJ1-2
CDR3 protein: ASSIDGQGVGYT

V gene: TRBV12-5
clone size: few
J gene: TRBJ2-3
CDR3 protein: ASGLGISGGTDTQY

V gene: TRBV12-3/TRBV12-4
clone size: .
J gene: TRBJ2-3
CDR3 protein: ASSPPVDTQY

V gene: TRBV2
clone size: .
J gene: TRBJ2-5
CDR3 protein: ASKEGIFLQQTQY

V gene: TRBV7-9
clone size: .
J gene: TRBJ2-7
CDR3 protein: ASSFLLASEQY

V gene: TRBV5-6
clone size: .
J gene: TRBJ1-2
CDR3 protein: ASTGGDSYYGYT

V gene: TRBV7-2
clone size: .
J gene: TRBJ1-3
CDR3 protein: ASSLGTGSGNTIY

V gene: TRBV6-5
clone size: .
J gene: TRBJ1-6
CDR3 protein: ASSQIGQGGSPLH

V gene: TRBV28
clone size: .
J gene: TRBJ1-5
CDR3 protein: ASSSRVDQPQH

V gene: TRBV7-2
clone size: .
J gene: TRBJ1-6
CDR3 protein: ASSSYGSPLH

V gene: TRBV5-1
clone size: .
J gene: TRBJ1-2
CDR3 protein: ASSPATGSNYGYT

V gene: TRBV28
clone size: .
J gene: TRBJ1-2
CDR3 protein: ASSTWGQGMGYT

V gene: TRBV5-1
clone size: .
J gene: TRBJ2-3
CDR3 protein: ASSRFNMGLAGGRLGTDTQY

V gene: TRBV19
clone size: .
J gene: TRBJ1-2
CDR3 protein: ASNRGSDGYT

V gene: TRBV30
clone size: .
J gene: TRBJ2-5
CDR3 protein: AWIGSGETQY

V gene: TRBV7-8
clone size: .
J gene: TRBJ1-1
CDR3 protein: AAGRGRGNTEAF

V gene: TRBV12-2
clone size: .
J gene: TRBJ2-7
CDR3 protein: ATCYEQY

V gene: TRBV6-1
clone size: .
J gene: TRBJ1-2
CDR3 protein: ASSEVMGREGYT

V gene: TRBV12-3/TRBV12-4
clone size: .
J gene: TRBJ1-1
CDR3 protein: ASSLSGNTEAF

V gene: TRBV28
clone size: .
J gene: TRBJ2-3
CDR3 protein: ASSSPGIVTAQY

V gene: TRBV6-2/TRBV6-3
clone size: .
J gene: TRBJ1-5
CDR3 protein: ASSHREMGNQPQH

V gene: TRBV28
clone size: .
J gene: TRBJ1-3
CDR3 protein: ASSFPPRAGNTIY

V gene: TRBV4-1
clone size: .
J gene: TRBJ1-4
CDR3 protein: ASSPGQGANEKLF

V gene: TRBV10-3
clone size: .
J gene: TRBJ1-1
CDR3 protein: AISYKGGNTEAF

V gene: TRBV19
clone size: .
J gene: TRBJ2-3
CDR3 protein: ASSIGQGVTDTQY

V gene: TRBV27
clone size: .
J gene: TRBJ2-5
CDR3 protein: ASSASQETQY

V gene: TRBV6-4
clone size: .
J gene: TRBJ1-5
CDR3 protein: ASSDRNRGLNQPQH

V gene: TRBV29-1
clone size: .
J gene: TRBJ2-5
CDR3 protein: SGDRGQETQY

V gene: TRBV13
clone size: .
J gene: TRBJ2-3
CDR3 protein: ASSDRGDTQY

V gene: TRBV23-1
clone size: once
J gene: TRBJ1-1
CDR3 protein: ASLRGQGESEAF

V gene: TRBV4-1
clone size: .
J gene: TRBJ1-3
CDR3 protein: ASSQDKGGGNTIY

V gene: TRBV19
clone size: .
J gene: TRBJ1-3
CDR3 protein: ASGLGPSSGNTIY